This T cell receptor beta chain was sequenced in a study of technical replicates of blood from a handful of donors. The CDR3 runs to 15 residues. Germline CDR1 SEHNR, CDR2 FQNEAQ (reference sequence). V was clipped by 5 bases and J by 7 bases; unmatched bases: 10. Using immunoSEQ multiplex PCR, the repertoire was profiled, and TCRdb retains in-frame clones only, with some absent. The data show approximately 100,000 clones, with under 96% seen just once and around 0.2% held by the top ten. V gene TRBV7-9 combines with J gene TRBJ1-4; 7 bases are a match to TRBD1. This clonotype was obtained from a human donor in good health. The specimen sequenced was T cells isolated from PBMCs. CDR3 nucleotide sequence: TGTGCCAGCAGCCGAGGACAGGCGAGGGGTGAAAAACTGTTTTTT. Translation: CASSRGQARGEKLFF.